One sample yielded the 27 T cell receptor beta chains listed below, sequenced in a study of T cells after yellow fever vaccination. TCRdb re-called the 5' RACE reads through MiXCR, storing one row per CDR3 protein. In the table there are some 99,000 distinct CDR3 sequences, under 6.5% of which are singletons. This specimen consisted of CD8+ T cells sorted from PBMCs, obtained 10 days after the yellow fever booster vaccination. These receptors all stem from a man aged 18 to 30 who received the YFV17D yellow fever vaccine.

J is TRBJ1-2 and V is TRBV9; no clear D gene. V was clipped by 0 bases and J by 8 bases, with 14 bases between them. The germline CDR1 and CDR2 sequences are SGDLS and YYNGEE. CDR3 length: 14 amino acids. The CDR3 protein is CASSVEPGHWGYTF. DNA for the CDR3: TGTGCCAGCAGCGTAGAGCCGGGCCATTGGGGCTACACCTTC.

The rearrangement joins TRBV7-6 to TRBJ2-7; no reliable D call. The CDR3 contains 12 residues. Germline V gene lookup returns CDR1 SGHVS and CDR2 FNYEAQ. The ends were cut back, 1 base at V and 3 bases at J, with 4 bases in the middle. The CDR3 nucleotides read TGTGCCAGCAGCTTAGAGAGCTACGAGCAGTACTTC. Encoded protein: CASSLESYEQYF. The full variable domain, its missing parts supplied by reference TRBV7-6 and TRBJ2-7, is GAGVSQSPRYKVTKRGQDVALRCDPISGHVSLYWYRQALGQGPEFLTYFNYEAQQDKSGLPNDRFSAERPEGSISTLTIQRTEQRDSAMYRCASSLESYEQYFGPGTRLTVT.

In its sample, this clonotype was seen a few times. This sequence joins TRBV15 and TRBJ2-2; D ambiguous. The V and J ends lost 3 bases and 2 bases respectively, with 7 bases between them. The CDR3 has 14 residues. CDR1 LNHNV and CDR2 YYDKDF come from the germline V gene (reference sequence). CDR3 coding DNA: TGTGCCACCAGCAGCGAAGTCAACACCGGGGAGCTGTTTTTT. Residues: CATSSEVNTGELFF.

This clonotype was seen more than once but under ten times. V and J are TRBV5-1 and TRBJ2-1, with D perhaps TRBD1 (5 bases). The V gene lost 1 base and the J gene lost 8 bases, with 10 bases spanning the gap. Germline V gene data show CDR1 as SGHRS and CDR2 as YFSETQ. CDR3 size: 13 residues. The CDR3, as DNA: TGCGCCAGCAGCTTGTTGGGGCAGGATGAGCAGTTCTTC. Residues: CASSLLGQDEQFF.

This clonotype was recorded at least ten times. This CDR3 reads CASSTGSGGIDSYNEQFF. CDR3 bases: TGTGCCAGCAGTACGGGAAGCGGGGGGATCGATTCCTACAATGAGCAGTTCTTC. J is TRBJ2-1 and V is TRBV27, with 9 bases identical to TRBD2. The CDR3 sequence is 18 residues long. J lost 1 base, V lost 5 bases, and 12 bases had no gene match. Germline values: CDR1 MNHEY, CDR2 SMNVEV (reference sequence).

In its sample, this clonotype was seen a few times. This chain connects TRBV7-9 to TRBJ2-7; tentatively, D is TRBD2 (6 bases). Germline-derived CDR1 and CDR2 are SEHNR and FQNEAQ (reference sequence). Between the trimmed V and J ends, which lost 1 base and 7 bases, there was a span of 17 bases. CDR3 length: 15 amino acids. The CDR3 DNA reads TGTGCCAGCAGCTTAGAAGGCTTCGGAGGGAGTGAGCAGTACGTC. Translating it yields CASSLEGFGGSEQYV.

The chain links TRBV7-8 to TRBJ2-3, with 7 bases identical to TRBD1. V was clipped by 2 bases and J by 0 bases; unmatched bases: 8. The CDR3 covers 17 residues. CDR1 and CDR2 (germline): SGHVS, FQNEAQ. DNA for the CDR3: TGTGCCAGCAGCTTAAATGGTAGGGGACAGAGCACAGATACGCAGTATTTT. Its translation: CASSLNGRGQSTDTQYF. Supplemented by reference TRBV7-8 and TRBJ2-3, the full variable domain reads GAGVSQSPRYKVAKRGQDVALRCDPISGHVSLFWYQQALGQGPEFLTYFQNEAQLDKSGLPSDRFFAERPEGSVSTLKIQRTQQEDSAVYLCASSLNGRGQSTDTQYFGPGTRLTVL.

This chain links TRBV12-3 or TRBV12-4 with TRBJ2-7; tentatively, D is TRBD1 or TRBD2 (6 bases each). V was trimmed by 6 bases and J by 5 bases, leaving 14 bases between them. The CDR3 runs to 13 residues. The CDR3 is CASSFRGPDEQYF. CDR3 sequence (DNA): TGTGCCAGCAGCTTTCGGGGGCCGGACGAGCAGTACTTC.

This chain uses TRBV5-4 with TRBJ2-7, with D possibly matching TRBD1 (6 bases). The CDR3 sequence is 14 residues long. Trimming took off 4 bases at V and 5 bases at J, with 16 bases between the two ends. CDR1 and CDR2 (germline): SGHNT, YYREEE (reference sequence). CDR3 residues: CASSLPGDGNEQYF. The CDR3 coding sequence is TGTGCCAGCAGCCTCCCAGGGGACGGGAACGAGCAGTACTTC.

This clonotype has at least ten counts. This chain connects TRBV6-1 to TRBJ2-3; TRBD2 might be the D (6 bases). The CDR3 has 14 amino acids. V lost 6 bases, J lost 0 bases, and 10 bases lay in between. CDR1 is MNHNS, CDR2 SASEGT, per germline. This CDR3 reads CASSMAGSTDTQYF. CDR3 bases: TGTGCCAGCAGCATGGCGGGGAGCACAGATACGCAGTATTTT.

The sample holds many counts of this clonotype. The rearrangement uses TRBV6-4 and TRBJ1-2; D is undetermined. The V gene lost 2 bases and the J gene lost 0 bases, with 4 bases spanning the gap. From germline, CDR1 is MRHNA and CDR2 SNTAGT. The CDR3 contains 13 residues. The CDR3 nucleotides are TGTGCCAGCAGTGACAACGCTAACTATGGCTACACCTTC. The encoded protein is CASSDNANYGYTF.

The chain links TRBV21-1 to TRBJ2-3; the DNA was not compared with TRBD2, the D call given in the table. TRBV21-1 is flagged as a pseudogene. This CDR3 spans 17 amino acids. DNA for the CDR3: TGTGCCAGCGGCCATCCAGCTAGCGGGGGCCGGGGAGATACGCAGTATTTT. As protein: CASGHPASGGRGDTQYF.

This clonotype was seen a few times. The chain joins TRBV5-5 to TRBJ1-4; TRBD1 agrees at 9 bases. Germline V gives CDR1 SGHKS, CDR2 YYEKEE (reference sequence). The CDR3 runs to 14 residues. V lost 4 bases to trimming and J lost 7 bases; unmatched junction nucleotides: 5. The CDR3 sequence is CASSPGTGSEKLFF. The CDR3 bases are TGTGCCAGCAGCCCTGGGACAGGGAGTGAAAAACTGTTTTTT.

The sample holds a few counts of this clonotype. The chain joins TRBV4-3 to TRBJ2-3, with a possible D match to TRBD1 (6 bases). The length of the CDR3 is 17 residues. The V gene lost 2 bases and the J gene lost 4 bases, with 19 bases spanning the gap. The germline V gene has CDR1 LGHNA and CDR2 YSLEER. The CDR3: CASSQSLRGIGADTQYF. The DNA of the CDR3 is TGCGCCAGCAGCCAATCCCTGAGGGGGATCGGGGCAGATACGCAGTATTTT.

This clonotype was seen a few times. The V call is TRBV4-3, the J call TRBJ1-2; the D is unclear. V gave up 0 bases and J gave up 7 bases, with 18 bases separating them. The CDR3 is 16 amino acids. Germline values: CDR1 LGHNA, CDR2 YSLEER. As DNA, the CDR3 is TGCGCCAGCAGCCAAGATAGGAATTTCTGGTTGGGTGGCTACACCTTC. The encoded protein is CASSQDRNFWLGGYTF.

This clonotype was seen more than once but under ten times. V is TRBV18 and J is TRBJ2-5; TRBD1 might be the D (5 bases). Trimming took off 3 bases at V and 5 bases at J, with 7 bases between the two ends. Germline V gene lookup returns CDR1 KGHSH and CDR2 LQKENI. CDR3 length: 12 residues. Here the CDR3 DNA reads TGTGCCAGCTCACCGCACAGGGAGACCCAGTACTTC. Protein: CASSPHRETQYF.

Relative to its sample, this clonotype is medium-sized (0.01 to 0.1%). The CDR3 region has the DNA TGTGCCACCAGTGATTTCCGGACCGTGGAGACCCAGTACTTC. Its translation: CATSDFRTVETQYF. The chain links TRBV24-1 to TRBJ2-5; D remains unclear. The CDR3 has 14 residues. Trimming cost V 1 base and J 5 bases, with 10 bases left between them. Germline V gene lookup returns CDR1 KGHDR and CDR2 SFDVKD.

The rearrangement joins TRBV7-2 to TRBJ1-2; D ambiguous. This CDR3 is built from 11 residues. V was trimmed by 7 bases and J by 8 bases, leaving 11 bases between them. Per germline, CDR1 SGHTA and CDR2 FQGNSA. This CDR3 is CASTSWSGYTF. CDR3 in DNA: TGTGCCAGCACCTCATGGTCAGGCTACACCTTC.

With regard to this clonotype: A single base separates this from a much larger clone, so it may be a read error. This chain's CDR3 is CASSLVSGEMFF. The CDR3, as DNA: TGTGCCAGCAGCTTAGTCTCGGGGGAGATGTTTTTT. The chain links TRBV7-2 to TRBJ2-2; D is possibly TRBD2 (6 bases). The CDR3 consists of 12 residues. The germline V gene has CDR1 SGHTA and CDR2 FQGNSA.

This clonotype was counted at least ten times. The chain links TRBV7-9 to TRBJ1-5; no reliable D call. CDR1 and CDR2 from the germline V gene are SEHNR and FQNEAQ (reference sequence). V was pared by 4 bases and J by 5 bases, with 6 bases between. The CDR3 sequence is 12 residues long. The CDR3 sequence: CASSSTHQPQHF. Here the CDR3 DNA reads TGTGCCAGCAGCTCCACGCATCAGCCCCAGCATTTT.

This chain connects TRBV20-1 to TRBJ2-7, with D tentatively TRBD1 (6 bases). The CDR3 length is 12 residues. Trimming pared 5 bases from V and 3 bases from J, leaving 11 bases between. The germline gives CDR1 DFQATT, CDR2 SNEGSKA (reference sequence). DNA of the CDR3: TGCAGTGCTGACGACAGGAGCTACGAGCAGTACTTC. This gives the protein CSADDRSYEQYF.

In this sample, this clonotype turned up a few times. The CDR3 DNA sequence: TGTGCCAGCAGTTATATGGGTTACGAGCAGTACTTC. Amino acids: CASSYMGYEQYF. J is TRBJ2-7 and V is TRBV12-3 or TRBV12-4; D is undetermined. V lost 4 bases to trimming and J lost 4 bases, with 8 bases between them. CDR3 length: 12 residues.

CDR3 bases: TGTGCCAGCAGCTTAAGGGACAGGGGACCCTACGAGCAGTACTTC. This translates into CASSLRDRGPYEQYF. The V call is TRBV7-9, the J call TRBJ2-7; 10 bases line up with TRBD1. J was trimmed by 2 bases and V by 2 bases; bases with no gene match: 3. The CDR3 has 15 amino acids. Germline lookup yields CDR1 SEHNR and CDR2 FQNEAQ (reference sequence).

This clonotype was detected a few times. The genes are TRBV29-1 and TRBJ2-5, with 10 nucleotides matching TRBD1. This CDR3 is built from 14 residues. Germline V gives CDR1 SQVTM, CDR2 ANQGSEA. Trimming took 5 bases from V and 4 from J; bases not matched to a gene: 7. CDR3 DNA sequence: TGCAGCGTTCCTGGGACAGGGGCTGGAGAGACCCAGTACTTC. Its protein product is CSVPGTGAGETQYF.

This chain links TRBV11-3 with TRBJ2-1, with D tentatively TRBD1 (6 bases). The V and J ends lost 1 base and 7 bases respectively, with 11 bases between them. The germline gives CDR1 SGHNT, CDR2 YENEEA. CDR3 size: 14 residues. The CDR3 region has the DNA TGTGCCAGCAGCTTAGCGTTTCAGGGGAATGAGCAGTTCTTC. It is translated as CASSLAFQGNEQFF.

This rearrangement joins TRBV7-9 to TRBJ2-7; 10 bases fit TRBD2. Germline V lookup: CDR1 SEHNR, CDR2 FQNEAQ (reference sequence). Trimming cost V 5 bases and J 2 bases; bases outside gene matches: 3. The CDR3 totals 14 residues. As DNA, the CDR3 is TGTGCCAGCAGCCGAAGCGGGGGGGCCTACGAGCAGTACTTC. It encodes CASSRSGGAYEQYF. Filled out from reference TRBV7-9 and TRBJ2-7, the complete variable domain reads DTGVSQNPRHKITKRGQNVTFRCDPISEHNRLYWYRQTLGQGPEFLTYFQNEAQLEKSRLLSDRFSAERPKGSFSTLEIQRTEQGDSAMYLCASSRSGGAYEQYFGPGTRLTVT.

This clonotype came up many times. This chain connects TRBV14 to TRBJ1-1, with 8 bases identical to TRBD1. Per the germline V gene, CDR1 is SGHDN and CDR2 is FVKESK. Trimming removed 2 bases from V and 5 bases from J; junction bases left unmatched: 7. CDR3 size: 15 residues. The CDR3 sequence is CASSQQGALGTEAFF. CDR3 in DNA: TGTGCCAGCAGCCAACAGGGGGCATTGGGAACTGAAGCTTTCTTT. The full variable domain, with the rest looked up from reference TRBV14 and TRBJ1-1, is EAGVTQFPSHSVIEKGQTVTLRCDPISGHDNLYWYRRVMGKEIKFLLHFVKESKQDESGMPNNRFLAERTGGTYSTLKVQPAELEDSGVYFCASSQQGALGTEAFFGQGTRLTVV.